This paragraph covers one TCR beta chain sequence. This record comes from a study of chemoradiotherapy in HPV16-positive cancers. The CDR3 is made up of 14 amino acids. Germline CDR1 is SNHLY and CDR2 is FYNNEI. V dropped 6 bases and J dropped 3; count of bases not matched to a gene: 7. Sequencing used immunoSEQ multiplex PCR; TCRdb keeps in-frame clones, though not all of them. The repertoire includes around 30,000 clones, over 80% of them detected once, and roughly 3.6% sits in the top ten. The chain has TRBV2 and TRBJ1-1, with TRBD1 matching 7 bases. This sample comprised blood, obtained from a patient who underwent chemoradiotherapy. This sequence originates from a human donor with HPV-associated anogenital cancer. Here the CDR3 reads CASSRRQGDTEAFF. The CDR3 DNA sequence: TGTGCCAGCAGCCGACGACAGGGTGACACTGAAGCTTTCTTT.